This T cell receptor beta chain is drawn from a study of breast tumors, draining lymph nodes, adjacent tissues. Points from the study as a whole: Data only fit, rather than demonstrated, lymph node origin of most tumor T cells.

Breast cancer patients provided tissue from their axillary draining lymph nodes. This clonotype was seen ten or more times. Its matching antigen is unknown. MiXCR, run by TCRdb on the multiplex PCR reads, gives a single entry per CDR3 protein. The sample yields 84,000 or so distinct CDR3 sequences, approximately 29% seen once. The origin of this receptor is a female donor with breast cancer. Some clones in this sample may be carry-over from other donors' samples. Sample: axillary lymph node tissue.

CDR3 sequence: CASSLDSGRKGYEQYF. The CDR3 nucleotides are TGTGCCAGCAGCTTAGATAGCGGGAGAAAGGGCTACGAGCAGTACTTC. The rearrangement joins TRBV11-3 to TRBJ2-7; 9 bases line up with TRBD2. V shed 0 bases, J shed 3 bases, and the junction held 6 bases outside the gene matches. CDR1 is SGHNT and CDR2 is YENEEA in the germline V gene. This CDR3 is built from 16 residues.